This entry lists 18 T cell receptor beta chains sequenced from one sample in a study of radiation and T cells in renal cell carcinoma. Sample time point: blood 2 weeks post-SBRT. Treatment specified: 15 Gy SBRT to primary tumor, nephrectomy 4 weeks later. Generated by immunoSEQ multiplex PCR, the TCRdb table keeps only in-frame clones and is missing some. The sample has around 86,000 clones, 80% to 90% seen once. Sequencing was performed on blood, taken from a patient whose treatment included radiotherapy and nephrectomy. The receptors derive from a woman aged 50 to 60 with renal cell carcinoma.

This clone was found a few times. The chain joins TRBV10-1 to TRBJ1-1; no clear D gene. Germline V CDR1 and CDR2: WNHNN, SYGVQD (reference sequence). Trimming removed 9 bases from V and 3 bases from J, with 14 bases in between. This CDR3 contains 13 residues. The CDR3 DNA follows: TGCGCCAGGATCCAAGATGCTCACACTGAAGCTTTCTTT. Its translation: CARIQDAHTEAFF.

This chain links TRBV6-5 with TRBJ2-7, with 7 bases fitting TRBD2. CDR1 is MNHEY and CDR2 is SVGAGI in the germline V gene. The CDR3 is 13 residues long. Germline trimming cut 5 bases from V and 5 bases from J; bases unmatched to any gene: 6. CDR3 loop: CASSQAGLDEQYF. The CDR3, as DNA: TGTGCCAGCAGTCAAGCGGGACTTGACGAGCAGTACTTC.

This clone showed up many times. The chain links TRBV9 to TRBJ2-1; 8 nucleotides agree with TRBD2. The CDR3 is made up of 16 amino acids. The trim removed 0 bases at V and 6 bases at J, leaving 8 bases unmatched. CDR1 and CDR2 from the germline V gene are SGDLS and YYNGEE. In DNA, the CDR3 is TGTGCCAGCAGCGTAGGAGGGACTAGTTCGGGCAATGAGCAGTTCTTC. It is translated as CASSVGGTSSGNEQFF.

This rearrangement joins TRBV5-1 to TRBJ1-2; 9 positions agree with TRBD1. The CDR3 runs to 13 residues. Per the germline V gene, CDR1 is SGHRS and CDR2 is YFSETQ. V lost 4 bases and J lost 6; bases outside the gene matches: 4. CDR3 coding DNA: TGCGCCAGCAGCGCGGGACAGGGAGATGGCTACACCTTC. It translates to CASSAGQGDGYTF.

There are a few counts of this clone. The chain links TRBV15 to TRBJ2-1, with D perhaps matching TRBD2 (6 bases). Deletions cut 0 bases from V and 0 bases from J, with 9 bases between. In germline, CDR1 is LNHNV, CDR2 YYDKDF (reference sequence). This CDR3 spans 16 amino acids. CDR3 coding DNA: TGTGCCACCAGCAGAGAACTGGGAGGCTCCTACAATGAGCAGTTCTTC. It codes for CATSRELGGSYNEQFF.

CDR3 in DNA: TGTGCCAGTAGTATAAGGTGGCAGGGAGAGACCCAGTACTTC. It specifies CASSIRWQGETQYF. V usage is TRBV19 and J usage is TRBJ2-5; maybe TRBD1 (5 bases). The germline V gene encodes CDR1 LNHDA and CDR2 SQIVND (reference sequence). This CDR3 region has 14 residues. Trimming removed 2 bases from V and 4 bases from J, with 11 bases in between.

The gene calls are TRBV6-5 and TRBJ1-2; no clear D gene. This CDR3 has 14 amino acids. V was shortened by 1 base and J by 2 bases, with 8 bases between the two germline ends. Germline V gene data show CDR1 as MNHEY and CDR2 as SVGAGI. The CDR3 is CASSYYGPNYGYTF. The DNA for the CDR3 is TGTGCCAGCAGTTACTACGGACCGAACTATGGCTACACCTTC.

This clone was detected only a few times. CDR3 DNA: TGTGCCAGTAGCACTTTCGACGGCGCGCAGCCCCAGCATTTT. Translating it yields CASSTFDGAQPQHF. The chain combines TRBV19 with TRBJ1-5; D not resolved. Germline CDR1 is LNHDA and CDR2 is SQIVND (reference sequence). The CDR3 is made up of 14 amino acids. The V and J ends lost 6 bases and 7 bases respectively, with 16 bases between them. Looking up the rest from reference TRBV19 and TRBJ1-5 gives the full variable domain: DGGITQSPKYLFRKEGQNVTLSCEQNLNHDAMYWYRQDPGQGLRLIYYSQIVNDFQKGDIAEGYSVSREKKESFPLTVTSAQKNPTAFYLCASSTFDGAQPQHFGDGTRLSIL.

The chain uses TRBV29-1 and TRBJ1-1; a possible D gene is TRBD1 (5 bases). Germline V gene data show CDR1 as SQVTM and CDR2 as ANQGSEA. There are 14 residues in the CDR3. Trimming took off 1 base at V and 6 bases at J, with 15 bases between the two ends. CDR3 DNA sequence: TGCAGCGTTGAAGTTCGGGGGGACCCCGCTGAAGCTTTCTTT. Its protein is CSVEVRGDPAEAFF.

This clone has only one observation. The CDR3 reads CASSQVPYNEQFF. The DNA of the CDR3 is TGTGCCAGCTCACAGGTGCCCTACAATGAGCAGTTCTTC. This sequence joins TRBV18 and TRBJ2-1; D is undetermined. Germline V gene sequence: CDR1 KGHSH, CDR2 LQKENI. V was cut by 4 bases and J by 2 bases, with 6 bases left in between. The length of the CDR3 is 13 residues.

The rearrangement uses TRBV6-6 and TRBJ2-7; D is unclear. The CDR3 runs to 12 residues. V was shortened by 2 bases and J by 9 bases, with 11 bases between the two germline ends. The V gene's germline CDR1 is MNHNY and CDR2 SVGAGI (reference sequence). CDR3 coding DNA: TGTGCCAGCAGTTACCCACAGAGCGTGCAGTACTTC. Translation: CASSYPQSVQYF.

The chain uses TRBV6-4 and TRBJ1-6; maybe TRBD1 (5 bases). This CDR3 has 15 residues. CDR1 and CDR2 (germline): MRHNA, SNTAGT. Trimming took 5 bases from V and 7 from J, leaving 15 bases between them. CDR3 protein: CASSSYSGGNSPLHF. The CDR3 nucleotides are TGTGCCAGCAGTTCCTACTCGGGGGGGAATTCACCCCTCCACTTT.

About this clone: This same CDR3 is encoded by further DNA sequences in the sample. In DNA form, the CDR3 reads TGTGCCAGCAGCCACGGGACGGGGGGCGGATATCAGCCCCAGCATTTT. Amino acids: CASSHGTGGGYQPQHF. V and J are TRBV5-6 and TRBJ1-5, with D possibly TRBD1 on 6 matching bases. From germline, CDR1 is SGHDT and CDR2 YYEEEE. The CDR3 is 16 residues long. Trimming shortened V by 4 bases and J by 5 bases, and 19 bases separated the two germline ends.

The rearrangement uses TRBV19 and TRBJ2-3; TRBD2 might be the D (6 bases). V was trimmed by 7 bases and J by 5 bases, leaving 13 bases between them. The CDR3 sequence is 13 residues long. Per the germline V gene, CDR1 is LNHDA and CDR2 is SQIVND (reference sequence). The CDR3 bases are TGTGCCAGTACATCTGGGGGAGGAGATACGCAGTATTTT. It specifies CASTSGGGDTQYF.

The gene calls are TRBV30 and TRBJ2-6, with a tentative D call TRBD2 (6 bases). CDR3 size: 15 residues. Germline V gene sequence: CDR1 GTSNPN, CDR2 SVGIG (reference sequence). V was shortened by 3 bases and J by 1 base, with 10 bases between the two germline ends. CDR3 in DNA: TGTGCCTGGAGAAGGACTATATCTGGGGCCAACGTCCTGACTTTC. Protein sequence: CAWRRTISGANVLTF. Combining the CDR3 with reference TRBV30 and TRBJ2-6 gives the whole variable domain SQTIHQWPATLVQPVGSPLSLECTVEGTSNPNLYWYRQAAGRGLQLLFYSVGIGQISSEVPQNLSASRPQDRQFILSSKKLLLSDSGFYLCAWRRTISGANVLTFGAGSRLTVL.

The CDR3 DNA reads as TGCGCCAGCAGCTTGGCCCGGGGGGCGCAAAATGAGCAGTTCTTC. Its translation: CASSLARGAQNEQFF. This chain uses TRBV5-1 with TRBJ2-1; tentatively, D is TRBD2 (7 bases). Germline CDR1 and CDR2: SGHRS and YFSETQ. The V end lost 0 bases, the J end lost 7 bases, and 14 bases lay between the germline ends. The CDR3 length is 15 residues.

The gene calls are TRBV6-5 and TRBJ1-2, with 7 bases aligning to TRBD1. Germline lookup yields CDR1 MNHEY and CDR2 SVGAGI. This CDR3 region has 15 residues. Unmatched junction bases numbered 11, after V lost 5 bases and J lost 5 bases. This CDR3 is CASSLKTGATYGYTF. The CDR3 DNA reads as TGTGCCAGCAGTCTAAAAACAGGGGCGACTTATGGCTACACCTTC.

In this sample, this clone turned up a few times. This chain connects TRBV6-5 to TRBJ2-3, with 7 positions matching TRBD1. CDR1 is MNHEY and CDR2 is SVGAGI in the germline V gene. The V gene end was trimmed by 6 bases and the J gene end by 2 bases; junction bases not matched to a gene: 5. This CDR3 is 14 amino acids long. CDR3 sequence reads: CASRDTGATDTQYF. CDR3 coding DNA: TGTGCCAGCAGAGACACAGGGGCCACAGATACGCAGTATTTT.